What follows describes a single T cell receptor beta chain. One base away lies a much larger clone, so this may be a sequencing read error. This sample was taken from a study of blood T cells in healthy people across ages. Russia was home to the donors, healthy Caucasian individuals aged about 6 to 90. Each donor supplied ten milliliters of peripheral blood. V trimming: 3 bases; J trimming: 1 base; junction bases outside the gene matches: 2. Per the germline V gene, CDR1 is SQVTM and CDR2 is ANQGSEA. There are 13 residues in the CDR3. It was with a sample-barcoded 5' primer and a J-beta primer mix that a second PCR of roughly 7 to 12 cycles was run. Every cDNA molecule carried a tag from a template-switch adaptor bearing 12 random nucleotides. TCRdb re-called the 5' RACE reads through MiXCR, storing one row per CDR3 protein. The table includes over a million distinct CDR3 sequences, 42% detected once.

What was sequenced was blood. The TCR comes from a woman between 18 and 30 years old in good health. The V call is TRBV29-1, the J call TRBJ1-1; TRBD1 aligns across 7 bases. The CDR3 sequence: CSVEGQWNTEAFF. For the CDR3, the DNA is TGCAGCGTTGAGGGACAGTGGAACACTGAAGCTTTCTTT.